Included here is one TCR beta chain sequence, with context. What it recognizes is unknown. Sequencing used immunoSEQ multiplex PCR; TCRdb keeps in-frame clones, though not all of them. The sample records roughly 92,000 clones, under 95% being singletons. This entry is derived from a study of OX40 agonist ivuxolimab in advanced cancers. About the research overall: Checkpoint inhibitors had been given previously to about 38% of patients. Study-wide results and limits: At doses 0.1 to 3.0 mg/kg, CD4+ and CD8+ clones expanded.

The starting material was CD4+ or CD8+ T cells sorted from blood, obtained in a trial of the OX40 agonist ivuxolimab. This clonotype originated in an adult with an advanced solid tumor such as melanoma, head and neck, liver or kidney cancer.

In DNA, the CDR3 is TGTGCCAGCAGCCCGATCGGAACAGTTTCTGAGCCCCAGCATTTT. Its translation: CASSPIGTVSEPQHF. This chain connects TRBV9 to TRBJ1-5; D is uncertain. The CDR3 extends over 15 amino acids. CDR1 is SGDLS, CDR2 YYNGEE, per germline. V lost 4 bases and J lost 8, with 19 bases in between.